The sequence of this TCR beta chain was determined in a study of control samples from healthy donors and cancer patients. The method was immunoSEQ multiplex PCR; TCRdb's version includes in-frame clones alone and lacks a portion of them. Found here are approximately 150,000 clones, 75% to 90% of them singletons; the top ten hold more than 4%. V lost 4 bases, J lost 1 base, and 10 bases stayed unmatched. The length of the CDR3 is 17 residues. Germline CDR1 is SGHRS and CDR2 is YFSETQ. This TCR was recovered from a man in his thirties or forties in good health. The chain joins TRBV5-1 to TRBJ2-5, with 10 bases that match TRBD2. Sequenced sample: blood. Written as DNA, the CDR3 is TGCGCCAGCAGCATCCCACTAGCGGGACTGGCCCAAGAGACCCAGTACTTC. Amino acid sequence: CASSIPLAGLAQETQYF.